This T cell receptor beta chain came from a study of vaccination and CD4 T cells after COVID-19. Germline V gene data show CDR1 as SNHLY and CDR2 as FYNNEI. V shed 6 bases and J shed 7 bases, with 10 bases lying between them. The CDR3 totals 12 residues. As to this clonotype: Its antigen is still unknown.

Oncomine TCR Beta short-read sequencing was applied to DNA from cultured CD4+ T cells. TCRdb passed the PCR reads through MiXCR, listing each CDR3 protein once. This table holds around 18,000 distinct CDR3 sequences, 40% to 60% found once. Treatment described: roughly 11-day PBMC culture with coronavirus spike peptide pools or control peptides (ViraFEST assay). Days 3 and 7 saw half the medium swapped for fresh IL-2 medium. This sample comprised CD4+ T cells from blood, cultured in vitro, obtained before SARS-CoV-2 vaccination. The chain joins TRBV2 to TRBJ1-5; D is ambiguous. The TCR originated in a human donor who had recovered from COVID-19. The CDR3 region is CASRGTGQPQHF. The CDR3 nucleotides are TGTGCCAGCAGGGGAACGGGGCAGCCCCAGCATTTT.